The clone carrying this T cell receptor (beta chain) was recorded at least ten times. The antigen remains unidentified. TCRdb fed the 5' RACE reads into MiXCR, producing one record per CDR3 protein. The sample contains approximately 530,000 distinct CDR3 sequences, 20% to 25% of which appear only once. This entry is derived from a study of identical twins. Study results and caveats: In cord blood, abundant beta clonotypes had fewer insertions; memory showed no trend.

This sample also appeared in a second study, on yellow fever vaccine responses in identical twins.

The sample comprised CD4+ T cells sorted from blood. The sequence was collected from a woman aged 18-29 years in good health.

CDR3 sequence: CASSTPGGRNTGELFF. CDR3 nucleotide sequence: TGTGCCAGCAGTACCCCCGGGGGGCGAAACACCGGGGAGCTGTTTTTT. V and J are TRBV12-3 or TRBV12-4 and TRBJ2-2; maybe TRBD2 (7 bases). Trimming stripped 5 bases from V and 2 bases from J, with 15 bases between. The CDR3 is 16 residues long.